These 23 T cell receptor beta chains share one sample of origin, sequenced in a study of CD8 T cells in ankylosing spondylitis. Study results and limitations: About 8 highly homologous variants made up a TCR beta motif, and this motif appeared characteristic of ankylosing spondylitis blood.

These receptors' antigens are unknown. TCRdb re-derived calls from the 5' RACE reads in MiXCR, one entry per CDR3 protein. The sample has under 950,000 distinct CDR3 sequences, around 20% seen once. The sample comprised blood, either unsorted or a sorted T cell fraction (not recorded which). The receptors come from a male donor with ankylosing spondylitis.

This clonotype was seen more than once but under ten times. This chain links TRBV20-1 with TRBJ2-2, with TRBD2 as a possible D gene (6 bases). V gave up 4 bases and J gave up 3 bases, with 12 bases separating them. Germline lookup yields CDR1 DFQATT and CDR2 SNEGSKA (reference sequence). The CDR3 runs to 14 residues. CDR3 nucleotide sequence: TGCAGTGCTACCATAGGAGGGGACACCGGGGAGCTGTTTTTT. Translating it yields CSATIGGDTGELFF.

This clonotype has ten or more counts. The CDR3 reads CASSQGSANEKLFF. The CDR3 bases are TGTGCCAGCAGCCAAGGCAGCGCTAATGAAAAACTGTTTTTT. The V and J genes are TRBV3-1 and TRBJ1-4; D remains ambiguous. The germline V gene encodes CDR1 LGHDT and CDR2 YNNKEL (reference sequence). This CDR3 region has 14 residues. V was pared by 1 base and J by 3 bases, with 6 bases between.

The chain uses TRBV7-3 and TRBJ2-1, with 12 nucleotides matching TRBD1. Germline V CDR1 and CDR2: SGHTA, FQGTGA. With V trimmed by 5 bases and J by 7 bases, 9 bases remained unmatched. This CDR3 is built from 16 residues. CDR3 DNA: TGTGCCAGCAGCACGGGACAGGGGGCGCTGAGGAATGAGCAGTTCTTC. It specifies CASSTGQGALRNEQFF.

V usage is TRBV3-1 and J usage is TRBJ2-4; D not certain. Trimming shortened V by 3 bases and J by 4 bases, and 7 bases separated the two germline ends. The V gene's germline CDR1 is LGHDT and CDR2 YNNKEL (reference sequence). CDR3 length equals 13 residues. The CDR3 reads CASSHRPKNIQYF. In DNA, the CDR3 is TGTGCCAGCAGCCATCGGCCGAAAAACATTCAGTACTTC.

This clonotype was observed a few times. This sequence joins TRBV4-3 and TRBJ2-7, with a tentative D call TRBD1 (5 bases). The CDR3 sequence is 15 residues long. Trimming stripped 4 bases from V and 4 bases from J, with 17 bases between. CDR1 and CDR2 from the germline V gene are LGHNA and YSLEER. CDR3 sequence (DNA): TGCGCCAGCAGCCTCCAAAGGGGTCCGCTGTACGAGCAGTACTTC. This encodes CASSLQRGPLYEQYF.

This chain links TRBV2 with TRBJ1-2; D is ambiguous. Per the germline V gene, CDR1 is SNHLY and CDR2 is FYNNEI. The germline V and J ends were trimmed by 8 bases and 4 bases, with 17 bases remaining between them. The CDR3 has 14 residues. The CDR3 DNA sequence: TGTGCCAGCGGACCAGGAGAGGTACCCTATGGCTACACCTTC. Translation gives CASGPGEVPYGYTF.

Only a few counts were recorded for this clonotype. The chain joins TRBV5-1 to TRBJ1-6; D gene ambiguous. Trimming removed 5 bases at V and 3 bases at J, with 9 bases between. The CDR3 is 14 residues long. CDR1 is SGHRS and CDR2 is YFSETQ in the germline V gene. The CDR3 nucleotides read TGCGCCAGCAGGGACGGATACTATAATTCACCCCTCCACTTT. This codes for CASRDGYYNSPLHF.

This clonotype was seen at least ten times. This chain joins TRBV27 and TRBJ1-6; D perhaps matches TRBD1 (6 bases). CDR1 is MNHEY and CDR2 is SMNVEV in the germline V gene (reference sequence). V lost 6 bases and J 5 bases, leaving 14 bases between the germline ends. The CDR3 length is 15 residues. CDR3 sequence (DNA): TGTGCCAGCAGAATGCAGGGGAGTAATAATTCACCCCTCCACTTT. Encoded protein: CASRMQGSNNSPLHF.

This chain connects TRBV29-1 to TRBJ2-1, with TRBD1 matching 9 bases. The CDR3 is made up of 15 amino acids. Per germline, CDR1 SQVTM and CDR2 ANQGSEA. V gave up 2 bases and J gave up 4 bases; unmatched junction bases: 6. CDR3 amino acids: CSVERGDRAYNEQFF. CDR3 in DNA: TGCAGCGTTGAAAGGGGGGACAGGGCTTACAATGAGCAGTTCTTC.

This clonotype was seen repeatedly, ten times or more. The chain joins TRBV29-1 to TRBJ2-5; 7 bases match TRBD1. This CDR3 comprises 14 residues. The V segment lost 5 bases and the J segment 4 bases; nucleotides outside the gene matches: 10. The V gene's germline CDR1 is SQVTM and CDR2 ANQGSEA. CDR3 in DNA: TGCAGCGTTTGGACAGGCAATATGGGAGAGACCCAGTACTTC. It translates to CSVWTGNMGETQYF.

This clonotype was observed a few times. The gene calls are TRBV21-1 and TRBJ2-3; whether TRBD1, the table's D call, matches the DNA was not checked. TRBV21-1 is termed a pseudogene. This CDR3 spans 15 amino acids. The CDR3 here is CASSKAGQFTDTQYF. In nucleotides, the CDR3 is TGTGCCAGCAGCAAAGCCGGACAGTTCACAGATACGCAGTATTTT.

The CDR3 here is CASSLRGIGVHEQFF. The CDR3 bases are TGTGCCAGCAGCTTGAGGGGTATTGGGGTTCATGAGCAGTTCTTC. The chain carries TRBV5-5 and TRBJ2-1; tentatively, D is TRBD1 (5 bases). V lost 1 base and J lost 8, with 16 bases in between. There are 15 residues in the CDR3. From germline, CDR1 is SGHKS and CDR2 YYEKEE (reference sequence).

This clonotype was recorded only once. The V gene is TRBV2, the J gene TRBJ2-1, with TRBD2 as a possible D gene (5 bases). The germline CDR1 and CDR2 sequences are SNHLY and FYNNEI. This CDR3 region has 14 residues. V lost 1 base and J lost 4, with 8 bases in between. CDR3 loop: CASSEGRTYNEQFF. The DNA for the CDR3 is TGTGCCAGCAGTGAAGGCAGGACTTACAATGAGCAGTTCTTC.

This clonotype turned up a few times. This chain connects TRBV7-2 to TRBJ2-3; 8 bases are a match to TRBD2. V lost 4 bases, J lost 2 bases, and 11 bases stayed unmatched. CDR3 size: 17 residues. Germline CDR1 and CDR2: SGHTA and FQGNSA. CDR3 nucleotide sequence: TGTGCCAGCAGCTCAACTAGCGGAAGAGAGCTCACAGATACGCAGTATTTT. Its protein is CASSSTSGRELTDTQYF.

There are a few counts of this clonotype. The J gene is TRBJ2-3, the V gene TRBV11-2; D may be TRBD2 (6 bases). The germline V gene has CDR1 SGHAT and CDR2 FQNNGV. The germline V and J ends were trimmed by 5 bases and 6 bases, with 18 bases remaining between them. The CDR3 sequence is 15 residues long. CDR3 nucleotide sequence: TGTGCCAGCAGCCCAGAGGCGGGAAGAGGGGATACGCAGTATTTT. Translated: CASSPEAGRGDTQYF.

This clonotype was seen a few times. V usage is TRBV27 and J usage is TRBJ2-3; no firm D call. CDR1 MNHEY and CDR2 SMNVEV come from the germline V gene (reference sequence). V lost 6 bases and J 7 bases, leaving 11 bases between the germline ends. The CDR3 consists of 12 residues. CDR3: CASSPTGHTQYF. CDR3 DNA sequence: TGTGCCAGCAGCCCGACTGGGCATACGCAGTATTTT.

The table lists this clonotype with a count of one. The chain employs TRBV25-1 and TRBJ2-7; 9 bases match TRBD2. V lost 5 bases, J lost 4 bases, and 12 bases stayed unmatched. The CDR3 has 16 amino acids. Germline CDR1 and CDR2: MGHDK and SYGVNS. The CDR3 coding sequence is TGTGCCAGCAGTCCAGAACGGGCGGGAGGGCCTTACGAGCAGTACTTC. The encoded protein is CASSPERAGGPYEQYF.

This clonotype appeared a single time. V gene TRBV7-2 combines with J gene TRBJ2-5, with TRBD2 identical over 9 bases. Germline V gene sequence: CDR1 SGHTA, CDR2 FQGNSA. V was clipped by 5 bases and J by 5 bases; unmatched bases: 6. This CDR3 has 14 residues. The CDR3 is CASSRSGSLETQYF. CDR3 nucleotide sequence: TGTGCCAGCAGCCGTAGCGGGAGTCTGGAGACCCAGTACTTC.

In this sample, this clonotype turned up a few times. This sequence joins TRBV12-3 or TRBV12-4 and TRBJ2-3; 7 bases map to TRBD2. The CDR3 has 14 residues. V lost 6 bases, J lost 1 base, and 4 bases stayed unmatched. The CDR3 DNA reads as TGTGCCAGCAGGGAAGCGGGACGCACAGATACGCAGTATTTT. It encodes CASREAGRTDTQYF.

The chain uses TRBV4-3 and TRBJ2-7; 8 bases are shared with TRBD2. Germline values: CDR1 LGHNA, CDR2 YSLEER. The CDR3 extends over 16 amino acids. V was clipped by 0 bases and J by 0 bases; unmatched bases: 4. This chain's CDR3 is CASSQDKAGASYEQYF. As DNA, the CDR3 is TGCGCCAGCAGCCAAGATAAAGCGGGGGCCTCCTACGAGCAGTACTTC.

J is TRBJ2-1 and V is TRBV7-9, with 9 bases matching TRBD2. Germline loops: CDR1 SEHNR, CDR2 FQNEAQ (reference sequence). CDR3 length equals 17 residues. V was pared by 4 bases and J by 8 bases, with 15 bases of the junction left unmatched. The CDR3 nucleotides read TGTGCCAGCAGCTCCTATAGCGGGGGCCCAAAGGGGTATGAGCAGTTCTTC. Amino acid sequence: CASSSYSGGPKGYEQFF.

This clonotype was observed a few times. This rearrangement joins TRBV5-1 to TRBJ1-2; 7 bases are a match to TRBD1. Losses at the gene ends were 5 bases for V and 4 bases for J; bases not matched to a gene: 11. CDR3 length: 15 residues. The germline gives CDR1 SGHRS, CDR2 YFSETQ. CDR3 DNA: TGCGCCAGCAGAAGAGAGAGGGGGCCCTCCTATGGCTACACCTTC. It yields the protein CASRRERGPSYGYTF. The whole variable domain, remainder taken from reference TRBV5-1 and TRBJ1-2, is KAGVTQTPRYLIKTRGQQVTLSCSPISGHRSVSWYQQTPGQGLQFLFEYFSETQRNKGNFPGRFSGRQFSNSRSEMNVSTLELGDSALYLCASRRERGPSYGYTFGSGTRLTVV.

The chain joins TRBV12-3 or TRBV12-4 to TRBJ1-1; perhaps TRBD1 as D (5 bases). The CDR3 runs 15 residues. Trimming pared 2 bases from V and 1 base from J, leaving 11 bases between. The CDR3: CASSLSGDANTEAFF. CDR3 DNA: TGTGCCAGCAGTTTAAGCGGGGACGCGAACACTGAAGCTTTCTTT.